This section outlines one TCR beta chain sequence together with its context. The antigen remains unidentified. From germline, CDR1 is SGHDN and CDR2 FVKESK. V was cut by 2 bases and J by 0 bases, with 11 bases left in between. CDR3 size: 15 residues. This specimen belongs to a study of T cells in localized non-small cell lung cancer. Study-wide results and caveats: Multi-region tumor sequencing was not done, so intratumor heterogeneity could not be excluded. The study linked higher blood T cell density to longer overall survival. Uninvolved adjacent lung, not tumor, had the highest T cell clonality.

Profiling relied on immunoSEQ multiplex PCR, and the TCRdb table lists in-frame clones only, not all of them. The repertoire holds roughly 58,000 clones, with roughly 79% as singletons. This receptor was taken from a man aged 40-75 years with stage II lung adenocarcinoma. This chain joins TRBV14 and TRBJ2-7, with a weak D call TRBD1 (5 bases). Here the sequenced sample was PBMCs, taken before any cancer treatment. CDR3 sequence reads: CASSQLPDISYEQYF. The CDR3 DNA sequence: TGTGCCAGCAGCCAACTACCGGACATCTCCTACGAGCAGTACTTC.